This is a list of T cell receptor beta chains from one sample in a study of identical twins' blood T cells. TCRdb reprocessed the 5' RACE reads with MiXCR, giving one entry per CDR3 protein. The sample yields 300,000 to 450,000 distinct CDR3 sequences, about 28% seen once. Material: PBMCs. These TCRs come from a woman between 18 and 50 years old in good health. The CDR3 runs from the conserved cysteine through the conserved F or W. D genes are given only for firm matches. Rows may omit the clone size; those that give it use once, few, many or a size class.

TRBJ2-7 NA NA TRBV5-1 13 TGCGCCAGCAGCTTAGTCCCCGAGGACGAGCAGTACTTC CASSLVPEDEQYF
TRBJ1-2 NA TRBD1 TRBV6-5 16 TGTGCCAGCAGTTACCTCGCGACAGGGCCGGACTATGGCTACACCTTC CASSYLATGPDYGYTF
TRBJ2-1 NA NA TRBV20-1 14 TGCAGTGCTATTGTCGGGAGTCGGTACAATGAGCAGTTCTTC CSAIVGSRYNEQFF
TRBJ2-2 NA TRBD1 TRBV2 15 TGTGCCAGCAGAATCGACAGGGCGAACACCGGGGAGCTGTTTTTT CASRIDRANTGELFF
TRBJ2-2 few NA TRBV6-6 15 TGTGCCAGCAGTTACTTTGATCCGAACACCGGGGAGCTGTTTTTT CASSYFDPNTGELFF
TRBJ2-1 few TRBD2 TRBV11-2 15 TGTGCCAGCAGCTTTTTTGCGGGGGGATACAATGAGCAGTTCTTC CASSFFAGGYNEQFF
TRBJ1-4 many NA TRBV6-5 11 TGTGCCAGCAGTTCCTTGGGGGAACTGTTTTTT CASSSLGELFF
TRBJ1-5 NA NA TRBV6-6 16 TGTGCCAGCAGTCACCTCAGGGACGCCAGCAATCAGCCCCAGCATTTT CASSHLRDASNQPQHF
TRBJ2-1 NA TRBD2 TRBV20-1 16 TGCAGTGCTATACTAGCGGGCGTCAGCTCCTGCAATGAGCAGTTCTTC CSAILAGVSSCNEQFF
TRBJ2-1 few NA TRBV13 13 TGTGCCAGCGCGGCCAGGACCTACAATGAGCAGTTCTTC CASAARTYNEQFF
TRBJ1-1 many TRBD1 TRBV3-1 14 TGTGCCAGCAGCCAAGACGACAGGGGTCCTGAAGCTTTCTTT CASSQDDRGPEAFF
TRBJ2-3 NA TRBD2 TRBV5-1 15 TGCGCCAGCAGCTTGGAGACTAGCGGCACAGATACGCAGTATTTT CASSLETSGTDTQYF
TRBJ1-3 NA TRBD1 TRBV6-5 13 TGTGCCACCCGGAGGACAGGGATCTCCACCATATATTTT CATRRTGISTIYF
TRBJ2-2 NA TRBD2 TRBV29-1 13 TGCAGCGTTGATAGCGGGAACACCGGGGAGCAGTTTTTT CSVDSGNTGEQFF
TRBJ2-3 NA TRBD2 TRBV7-2 16 TGTGCCAGCAGCTTAGTTACTAGCGGGAGGGGAGATACGCAGTATTTT CASSLVTSGRGDTQYF
TRBJ1-5 NA NA TRBV28 17 TGTGCCAGCAGCCCGATTCTCGCCGGGTACAGCAATCAGCCCCAGCATTTT CASSPILAGYSNQPQHF
TRBJ2-3 NA NA TRBV6-5 15 TGTGCCAGCAGTCTCCGGTGGATGAGCACAGATACGCAGTATTTT CASSLRWMSTDTQYF
TRBJ2-1 NA NA TRBV18 16 NA CASSPPSPLWENEQFF
TRBJ1-2 NA NA TRBV27 12 TGTGCCAGCCGAGGGGGACCGACGGGCTACACCTTC CASRGGPTGYTF
TRBJ2-2 few NA TRBV12-3/TRBV12-4 15 TGTGCCAGCAGCCGCGGTGGGGCATGGACCGGGGAGCTGTTTTTT CASSRGGAWTGELFF
TRBJ2-1 NA NA TRBV11-3 16 TGTGCCAGCAGCAGGAGGGAACATAGCTCCTACAATGAGCAGTTCTTC CASSRREHSSYNEQFF
TRBJ1-5 many TRBD1 TRBV6-6 17 TGTGCCAGCATCAACAACCCCCCGGACAGGGACAATCAGCCCCAGCATTTT CASINNPPDRDNQPQHF
TRBJ1-1 many TRBD1 TRBV29-1 14 TGCAGCGCTGAGTTACAGGGGGGAGGGACTGAAGCTTTCTTT CSAELQGGGTEAFF
TRBJ2-3 many NA TRBV28 16 TGTGCCAGCAGCACTTACCTGGGTCGTAGCACAGATACGCAGTATTTT CASSTYLGRSTDTQYF
TRBJ1-1 many TRBD1 TRBV20-1 13 TGCAGTGCTATGGGGACAGCTTTCACTGAAGCTTTCTTT CSAMGTAFTEAFF
TRBJ2-7 NA NA TRBV5-1 12 TGCGCCAGCAGCTTGGGCCTGAACGAGCAGTACTTC CASSLGLNEQYF
TRBJ2-5 few NA TRBV27 13 TGTGCCAGCAGTCCATCTTCGATGGGGACCCAGTACTTC CASSPSSMGTQYF
TRBJ2-1 NA TRBD2 TRBV20-1 15 TGCAGTGCGCGACCGGGACTAGACTCGTTAGGTGAGCAGTTCTTC CSARPGLDSLGEQFF
TRBJ1-1 once NA TRBV19 12 TGTGCCAGTAGTATGGACCGGGGGGGAGCTTTCTTT CASSMDRGGAFF
TRBJ1-4 NA NA TRBV29-1 13 TGCAGCGTTAGTGTCGTGGGTAATGAAAAACTGTTTTTT CSVSVVGNEKLFF
TRBJ2-2 NA NA TRBV20-1 15 TGCAGTGCTAGAGAAAATCGGTGGTACACCGGGGAGCTGTTTTTT CSARENRWYTGELFF
TRBJ1-1 NA TRBD1 TRBV11-2 12 TGTGCCAGCAGCTCCAACAGGGGATCGGCTTTCTTT CASSSNRGSAFF
TRBJ1-1 NA NA TRBV20-1 14 TGCAGTACTTCTCGTGGGGGTTGGAACACTGAAGCTTTCTTT CSTSRGGWNTEAFF
TRBJ1-1 NA NA TRBV7-9 14 TGTGCCAGCAGCCTACCGTACAGGGTCTCTGAAGCTTTCTTT CASSLPYRVSEAFF
TRBJ1-3 NA NA TRBV20-1 13 TGCAGTGCTAGGGGGAACTCTGGAAACACCATATATTTT CSARGNSGNTIYF
TRBJ2-5 many TRBD2 TRBV19 16 TGTGCCAGTAGGGTGTCCAGTGGGGGGGAACGGGAGACCCAGTACTTC CASRVSSGGERETQYF
TRBJ1-6 few NA TRBV20-1 13 TGCAGTGCCAAGGGCACCCAAAATTCACCCCTCCACTTT CSAKGTQNSPLHF
TRBJ1-2 NA NA TRBV12-3/TRBV12-4 14 TGTGCCAGCAGTAGAGCGGATATCAACTATGGCTACACCTTC CASSRADINYGYTF
TRBJ2-3 NA TRBD2 TRBV7-9 14 TGTGCCAGCAGCTCCTCGGGAGGGGGAGATACGCAGTATTTT CASSSSGGGDTQYF
TRBJ1-4 NA NA TRBV20-1 15 TGCAGTGCTAGCGGTCGAGGATCAGGGGACGAAAAACTGTTTTTT CSASGRGSGDEKLFF
TRBJ1-4 once TRBD1 TRBV5-1 15 TGCGCCAGCAGCCTCGGGACAGGGGGCATTGAAAAACTGTTTTTT CASSLGTGGIEKLFF
TRBJ2-2 NA NA TRBV6-5 13 TGTGCCAGCGGCGTTCAGGGGAACCGGGAGCTGTTTTTT CASGVQGNRELFF
TRBJ2-3 NA TRBD2 TRBV29-1 13 TGCAGCGTGGGGCCCTGGGAGGGGGATACGCAGTATTTT CSVGPWEGDTQYF
TRBJ1-1 NA NA TRBV27 12 TGTGCCCCCCCCTGGGGGTACACTGAAGCTTTCTTT CAPPWGYTEAFF
TRBJ2-1 NA NA TRBV9 13 TGTGCCAGCAGCGTAGGACCGCGGGATGAGCAGTTCTTC CASSVGPRDEQFF
TRBJ1-4 NA NA TRBV20-1 13 TGCAGTGCTAGCACAGGGATTAATGAAAAACTGTTTTTT CSASTGINEKLFF
TRBJ2-2 NA NA TRBV6-2/TRBV6-3 12 TGTGCCACCCTGATTGACAGAACCGAGCTGTTTTTT CATLIDRTELFF